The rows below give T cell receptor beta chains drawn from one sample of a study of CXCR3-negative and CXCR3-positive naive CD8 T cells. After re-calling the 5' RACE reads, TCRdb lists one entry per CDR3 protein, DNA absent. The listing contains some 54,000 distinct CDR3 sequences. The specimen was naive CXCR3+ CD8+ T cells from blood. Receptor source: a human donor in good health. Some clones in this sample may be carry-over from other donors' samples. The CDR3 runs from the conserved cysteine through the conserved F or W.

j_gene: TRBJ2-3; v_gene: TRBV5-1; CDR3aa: CASSLGQGGRTDTQYF
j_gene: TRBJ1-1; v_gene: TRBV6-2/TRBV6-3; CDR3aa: CASRHAGNTEAFF
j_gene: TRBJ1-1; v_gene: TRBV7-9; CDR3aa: CASSPKDRRRAFF
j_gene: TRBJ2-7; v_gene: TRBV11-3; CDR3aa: CASSFFGGPYEQYF
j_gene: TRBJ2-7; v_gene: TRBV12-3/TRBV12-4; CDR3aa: CASSEGRVAEQYF
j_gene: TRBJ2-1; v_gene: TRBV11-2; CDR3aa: CASSLGTGGYNEQFF
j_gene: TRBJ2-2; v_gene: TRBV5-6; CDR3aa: CATDTWGSSPTGELFF
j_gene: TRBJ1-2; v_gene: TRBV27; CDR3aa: CASSLLGQPYGYTF
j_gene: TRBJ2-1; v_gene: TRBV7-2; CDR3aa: CASSYPEGQGRSGEQFF
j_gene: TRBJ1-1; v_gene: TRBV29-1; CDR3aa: CSVEGGQEGRTLEAFF
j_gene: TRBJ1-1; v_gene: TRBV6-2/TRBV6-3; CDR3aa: CASSYGQSNTEAFF
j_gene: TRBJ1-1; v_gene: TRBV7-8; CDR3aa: CASSLGGGSTEAFF
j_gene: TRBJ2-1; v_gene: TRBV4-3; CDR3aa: CASSRTTEGPYNEQFF
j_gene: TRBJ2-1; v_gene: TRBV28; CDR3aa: CASRAGAGNEQFF
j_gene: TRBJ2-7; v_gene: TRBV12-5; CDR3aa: CASGPTPDRAFSYEQYF
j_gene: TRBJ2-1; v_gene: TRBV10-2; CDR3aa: CASRGASGYSYNEQFF
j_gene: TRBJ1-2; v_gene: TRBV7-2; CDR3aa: CASSLDPGAYGYTF
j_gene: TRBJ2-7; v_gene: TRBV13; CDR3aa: CASSLATGQGIYEQYF
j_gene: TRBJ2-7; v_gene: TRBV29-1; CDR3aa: CSAGAAGDFEQYF
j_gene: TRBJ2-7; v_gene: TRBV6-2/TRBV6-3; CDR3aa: CASSYSPRQLSYEQYF
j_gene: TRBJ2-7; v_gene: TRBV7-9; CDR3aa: CAVRNVGEQYF
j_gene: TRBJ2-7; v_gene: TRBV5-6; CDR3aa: CASSFGQGILSYEQYF
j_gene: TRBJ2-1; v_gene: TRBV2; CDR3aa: CASSTAGGPNNEQFF
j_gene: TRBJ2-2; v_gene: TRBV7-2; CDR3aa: CASRSSRDRPNTGELFF
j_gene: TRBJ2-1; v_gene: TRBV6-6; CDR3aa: CASSYSMRDPLNEQFF
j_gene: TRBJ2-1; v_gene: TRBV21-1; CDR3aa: CASSNSSLPGGSVNEQFF
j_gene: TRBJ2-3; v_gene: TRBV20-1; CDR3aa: CSARDTLGGFTDTQYF
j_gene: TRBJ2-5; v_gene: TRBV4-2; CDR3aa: CASSHNGGQETQYF
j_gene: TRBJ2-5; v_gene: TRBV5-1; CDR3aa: CASSLEGVGNWETQYF
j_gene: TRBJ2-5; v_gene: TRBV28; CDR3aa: CASSETSGQQTQYF
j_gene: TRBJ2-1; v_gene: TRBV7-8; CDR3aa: CASSPGLAGGPSSYNEQFF
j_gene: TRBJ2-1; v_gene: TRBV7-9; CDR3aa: CASSRTGPSYNEQFF
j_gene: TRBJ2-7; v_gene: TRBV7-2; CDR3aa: CASSSTGRGDYEQYF
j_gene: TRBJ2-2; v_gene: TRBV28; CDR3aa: CASSSRQGLDTGELFF
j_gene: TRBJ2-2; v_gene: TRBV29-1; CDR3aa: CSGGRGNTGELFF
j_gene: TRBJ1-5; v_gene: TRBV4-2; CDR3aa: CASSQDRGGSGNQPQHF
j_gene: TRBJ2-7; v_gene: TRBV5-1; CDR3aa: CASNPIGVGSYEQYF
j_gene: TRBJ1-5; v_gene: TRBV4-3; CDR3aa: CASSQDGGGYQPQHF
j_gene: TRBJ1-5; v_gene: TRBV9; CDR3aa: CASSVSPGNQPQHF
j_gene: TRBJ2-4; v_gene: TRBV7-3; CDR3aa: CASSTETPDRESFF
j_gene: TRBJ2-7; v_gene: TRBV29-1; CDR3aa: CSVPGGGYEQYF